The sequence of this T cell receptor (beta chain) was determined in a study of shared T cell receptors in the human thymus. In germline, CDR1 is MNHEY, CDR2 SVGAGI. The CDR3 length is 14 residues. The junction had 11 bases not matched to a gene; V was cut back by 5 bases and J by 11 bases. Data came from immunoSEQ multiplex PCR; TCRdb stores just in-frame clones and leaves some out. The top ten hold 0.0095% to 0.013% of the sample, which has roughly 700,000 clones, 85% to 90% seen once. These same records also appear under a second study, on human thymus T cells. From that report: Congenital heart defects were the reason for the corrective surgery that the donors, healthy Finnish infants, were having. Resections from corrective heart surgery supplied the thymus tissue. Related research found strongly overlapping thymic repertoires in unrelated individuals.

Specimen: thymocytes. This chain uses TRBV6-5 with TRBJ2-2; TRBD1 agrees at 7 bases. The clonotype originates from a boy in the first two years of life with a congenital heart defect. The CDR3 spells CASSRQGKIEELFF. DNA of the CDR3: TGTGCCAGCAGTAGACAGGGAAAGATTGAAGAGCTGTTTTTT.